This T cell receptor (beta chain) was recorded in a study of cytomegalovirus exposure and HLA in healthy donors (dated by TCRdb to 2017 to 2019). Broadly, across the study: The roughly 700 repertoires of the first cohort and the 95 to 150 validation repertoires were produced on the same platform, according to a later analysis. The study aimed to test whether cataloging public T cell receptors could reveal signatures of past pathogen exposure. Besides the first cohort of about 730 subjects, a separate validation cohort made up of 120 different subjects was used. To predict cytomegalovirus infection status, the study brought together high-throughput TCR immunosequencing, statistical association of individual TCRs with disease status, and machine learning. Study-level results and caveats: In vitro tests confirmed that a few of the cytomegalovirus-associated TCR beta chains recognize cytomegalovirus antigens. The classifier was reported to diagnose cytomegalovirus status with high specificity and sensitivity in both the original cohort and the validation cohort. According to the authors, the approach could potentially be generalized to other disease states and immunological phenotypes. Most TCR sequences were observed very rarely across donors, whereas some public TCRs were present in many individuals. A total of 150 to 200 TCR beta chains were listed by the study as associated with cytomegalovirus. Subsequent analysis determined that TCRs grouped into clusters in the first cohort also showed a tendency toward co-occurrence across the roughly 110 validation repertoires, and 94% of cluster scores exceeded 0. A later analysis lacked HLA typing for the validation cohort, so it scored co-occurrence in that cohort across all 120 repertoires.

Inclusive of the bounding cysteine and phenylalanine, the CDR3 is 15 residues long. Only CDR3 DNA remains: 45 bases, in frame from the first base. V was cut back by 4 bases and J by 2 bases, leaving a gap of 12 bases between them. For CDR1 and CDR2, the germline V gene lists SNHLY and FYNNEI. Library prep was done by the immunoSEQ multiplex PCR assay. Per the source publication's procedure: A statistical classification framework was built for diagnosing cytomegalovirus status from the catalog of TCR beta chain sequences. TCRdb re-hosts the immuneACCESS table, in-frame sequences only. Its copies lack some clones; in the studies checked, an unresolved V gene accounts for under half of them, and the cause for the rest is not known. V and J calls and clone size are as listed in that table; D and trimming were resolved from the DNA. The table for this sample lists 300,000 or so clones; roughly 87% of them were counted only once. The top ten constitute over 0.9% of the sample.

Notes on this clone: What this receptor recognizes is not known. One base away there is no much larger clone; base qualities are not given.

Donors formed part of the validation cohort, which comprised 120 subjects and was distinct from the first cohort of 550 to 850 subjects. Material for sequencing was PBMCs. The receptor comes from a man between 25 and 39 years old in good health and CMV-seronegative. The chain is encoded by TRBV2 joined to TRBJ1-3, with no D gene named confidently. In nucleotide form, the sequence is TGTGCCAGCAGTGTCCCAGGCCAGGCTGGAAACACCATATATTTT. It specifies CASSVPGQAGNTIYF. The CDR3, completed at both ends by the reference TRBV2 and TRBJ1-3 genes, gives the full variable domain EPEVTQTPSHQVTQMGQEVILRCVPISNHLYFYWYRQILGQKVEFLVSFYNNEISEKSEIFDDQFSVERPDGSNFTLKIRSTKLEDSAMYFCASSVPGQAGNTIYFGEGSWLTVV.